The clone carrying this T cell receptor (beta chain) was picked up a small number of times. Its antigen is not identified. These data are taken from a study of T-cell memory formation after mild COVID-19. Study-level information: Clusters of TCRs were largely donor specific.

Germline assignment: CDR1 SGHDT and CDR2 YYEEEE. Trimming removed 0 bases at V and 10 bases at J, with 8 bases between. The CDR3 consists of 12 residues. Overall study results and limits: CD8+ contracting clones occupied EMRA, while CD4+ ones occupied mainly CM and EM.

A single record per CDR3 protein comes from TCRdb applying MiXCR to the 5' RACE reads. The sample holds around 420,000 distinct CDR3 sequences, more than 20% seen once. The receptor was isolated from an adult woman who had mild COVID-19 (a few samples of this study predate the infection). Cell type and time point are not known. The sample taken for sequencing was PBMCs or a T cell subset sorted from them (not recorded which). The rearrangement links TRBV5-6 to TRBJ2-1, with D perhaps TRBD1 (5 bases). CDR3 in amino acids: CASSLGQGEQFF. The CDR3 coding sequence is TGTGCCAGCAGCTTGGGGCAGGGAGAGCAGTTCTTC. Combining the CDR3 with reference TRBV5-6 and TRBJ2-1 gives the whole variable domain DAGVTQSPTHLIKTRGQQVTLRCSPKSGHDTVSWYQQALGQGPQFIFQYYEEEERQRGNFPDRFSGHQFPNYSSELNVNALLLGDSALYLCASSLGQGEQFFGPGTRLTVL.